This T cell receptor beta chain came from a study of cytomegalovirus exposure and HLA in healthy donors. Vbeta (60) and Jbeta (13) primers were used in the PCR. The table came from immunoSEQ multiplex PCR; TCRdb's copy has only in-frame clones and leaves some out. The sample carries just over 150,000 clones, around 74% recorded once. Unmatched junction bases numbered 5, after V lost 3 bases and J lost 4 bases. Germline values: CDR1 MNHNY, CDR2 SVGAGI (reference sequence). This CDR3 has 14 amino acids. What was sequenced was PBMCs. This rearrangement joins TRBV6-6 to TRBJ1-2; 7 bases are shared with TRBD1. The source of this sequence is a female donor in good health and CMV-seronegative. The DNA for the CDR3 is TGTGCCAGCAGTTATTCGGAGGGGGCCTATGGCTACACCTTC. Encoded protein: CASSYSEGAYGYTF.